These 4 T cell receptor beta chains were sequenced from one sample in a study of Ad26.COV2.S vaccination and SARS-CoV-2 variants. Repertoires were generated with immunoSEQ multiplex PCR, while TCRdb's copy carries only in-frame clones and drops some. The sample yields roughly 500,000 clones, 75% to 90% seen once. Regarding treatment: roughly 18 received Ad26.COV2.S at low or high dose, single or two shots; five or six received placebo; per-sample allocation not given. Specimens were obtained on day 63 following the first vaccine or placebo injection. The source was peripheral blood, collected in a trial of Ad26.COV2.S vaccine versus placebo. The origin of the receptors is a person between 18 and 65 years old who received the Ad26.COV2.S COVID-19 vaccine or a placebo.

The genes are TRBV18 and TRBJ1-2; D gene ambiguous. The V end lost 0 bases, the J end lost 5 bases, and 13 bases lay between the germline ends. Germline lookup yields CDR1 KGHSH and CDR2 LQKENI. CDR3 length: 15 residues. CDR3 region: CASSPPSFQSYGYTF. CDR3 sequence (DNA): TGTGCCAGCTCACCACCGTCTTTCCAAAGTTATGGCTACACCTTC.

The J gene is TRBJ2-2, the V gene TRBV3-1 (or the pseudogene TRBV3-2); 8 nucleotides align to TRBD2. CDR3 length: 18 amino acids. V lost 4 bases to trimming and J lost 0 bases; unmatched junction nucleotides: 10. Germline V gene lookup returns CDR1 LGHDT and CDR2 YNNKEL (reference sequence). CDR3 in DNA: TGTGCCAGCAGCCCCCGGGCAATAGCGGGATCGAACACCGGGGAGCTGTTTTTT. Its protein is CASSPRAIAGSNTGELFF.

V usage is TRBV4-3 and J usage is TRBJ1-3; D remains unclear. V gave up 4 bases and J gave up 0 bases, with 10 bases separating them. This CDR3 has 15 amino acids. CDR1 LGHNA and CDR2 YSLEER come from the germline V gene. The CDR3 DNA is TGCGCCAGCAGCCGTCTGGAGAGCTCTGGAAACACCATATATTTT. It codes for CASSRLESSGNTIYF.

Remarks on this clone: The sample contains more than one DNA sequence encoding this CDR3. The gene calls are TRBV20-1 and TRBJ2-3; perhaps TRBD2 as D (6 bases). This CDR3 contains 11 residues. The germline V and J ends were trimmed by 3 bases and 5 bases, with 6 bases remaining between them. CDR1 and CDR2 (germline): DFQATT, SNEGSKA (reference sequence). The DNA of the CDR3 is TGCAGTGCTAGGCGGGGAGATACGCAGTATTTT. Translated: CSARRGDTQYF.